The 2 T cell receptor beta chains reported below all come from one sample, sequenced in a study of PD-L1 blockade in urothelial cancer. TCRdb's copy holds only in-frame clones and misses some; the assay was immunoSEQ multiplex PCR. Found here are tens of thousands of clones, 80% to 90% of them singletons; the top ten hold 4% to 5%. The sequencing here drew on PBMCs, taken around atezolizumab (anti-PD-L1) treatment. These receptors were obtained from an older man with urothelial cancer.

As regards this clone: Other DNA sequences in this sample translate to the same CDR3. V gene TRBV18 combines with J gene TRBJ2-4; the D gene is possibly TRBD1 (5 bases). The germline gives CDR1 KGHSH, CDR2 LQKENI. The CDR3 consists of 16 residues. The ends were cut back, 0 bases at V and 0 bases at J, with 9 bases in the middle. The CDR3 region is CASSPPGHLAKNIQYF. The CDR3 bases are TGTGCCAGCTCACCACCCGGACATCTAGCCAAAAACATTCAGTACTTC.

The CDR3 bases are TGTGCCAGCAGCTTAAGTCAGGGGAACACTGAAGCTTTCTTT. As protein: CASSLSQGNTEAFF. The chain employs TRBV7-9 and TRBJ1-1, with a weak D call TRBD1 (5 bases). From germline, CDR1 is SEHNR and CDR2 FQNEAQ (reference sequence). This CDR3 region has 14 residues. Trimming pared 2 bases from V and 1 base from J, leaving 8 bases between.